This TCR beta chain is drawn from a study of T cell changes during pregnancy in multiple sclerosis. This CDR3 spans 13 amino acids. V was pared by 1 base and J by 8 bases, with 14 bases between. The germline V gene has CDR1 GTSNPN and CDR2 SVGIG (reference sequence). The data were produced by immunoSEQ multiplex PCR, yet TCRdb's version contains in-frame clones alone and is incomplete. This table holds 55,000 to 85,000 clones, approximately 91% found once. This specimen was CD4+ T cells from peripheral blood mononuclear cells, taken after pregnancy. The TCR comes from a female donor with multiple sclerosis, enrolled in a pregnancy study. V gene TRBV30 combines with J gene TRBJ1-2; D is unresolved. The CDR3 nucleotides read TGTGCCTGGAGTGCTACGGAGGAGTTCGGCTACACCTTC. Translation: CAWSATEEFGYTF.